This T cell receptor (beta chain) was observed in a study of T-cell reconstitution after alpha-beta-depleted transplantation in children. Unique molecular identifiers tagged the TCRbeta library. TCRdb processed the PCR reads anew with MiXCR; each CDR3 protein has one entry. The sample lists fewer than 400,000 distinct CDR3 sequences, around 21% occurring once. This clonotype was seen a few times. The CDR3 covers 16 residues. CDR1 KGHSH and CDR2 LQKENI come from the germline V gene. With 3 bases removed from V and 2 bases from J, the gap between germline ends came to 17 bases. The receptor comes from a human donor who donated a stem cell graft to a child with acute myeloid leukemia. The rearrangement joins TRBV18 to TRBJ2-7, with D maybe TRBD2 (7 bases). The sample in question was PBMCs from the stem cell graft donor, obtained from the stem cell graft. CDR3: CASSPPGGQVTYEQYF. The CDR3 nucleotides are TGTGCCAGCTCACCCCCCGGGGGGCAAGTCACCTACGAGCAGTACTTC.